This is a list of T cell receptor beta chains from one sample in a study of cytomegalovirus exposure and HLA in healthy donors. Data came from immunoSEQ multiplex PCR; TCRdb stores just in-frame clones and leaves some out. The sample records some 190,000 clones, 82% being singletons. The specimen sequenced was PBMCs. These receptors were obtained from a man in his forties or fifties in good health and CMV-seronegative. Both conserved end residues are part of each CDR3. Clone size appears in some rows only: once, few, many, or a class for an expanded clone.

j_call v_call clone_size cdr3_aa
TRBJ1-5 TRBV28 NA CASSLRPSGVGKPQHF
TRBJ2-7 TRBV27 NA CASSYPGLAGNVYEQYF
TRBJ2-2 TRBV9 NA CASSVEGRNTGELFF
TRBJ1-2 TRBV11-2 NA CASSLRVPAGETNYGYTF
TRBJ2-3 TRBV11-3 NA CASSLGSFGDTQYF
TRBJ2-1 TRBV4-1 NA CASSQGLHNEQFF
TRBJ2-7 TRBV28 NA CASSPPGYEQYF
TRBJ2-4 TRBV11-1 NA CASSPGSGREGKNIQYF
TRBJ2-7 TRBV7-8 NA CASSSPPGRVIYEQYF
TRBJ2-7 TRBV5-4 NA CASSLGQASYEQYF
TRBJ2-7 TRBV5-6 NA CASSLTGFRTSGSIYEQYF
TRBJ1-3 TRBV13 NA CASRARNKNTIYF
TRBJ2-3 TRBV5-5 once CASSSDRPSTDTQYF
TRBJ1-1 TRBV11-3 few CASSLRTGGFLNTEAFF
TRBJ2-7 TRBV6-6 NA CASSYSNSIYEQYF
TRBJ1-6 TRBV6-5 once CASSRGGGGNSPLHF
TRBJ2-3 TRBV7-6 NA CASSLSESTDTQYF
TRBJ2-7 TRBV6-1 NA CASREGWAGEQYF